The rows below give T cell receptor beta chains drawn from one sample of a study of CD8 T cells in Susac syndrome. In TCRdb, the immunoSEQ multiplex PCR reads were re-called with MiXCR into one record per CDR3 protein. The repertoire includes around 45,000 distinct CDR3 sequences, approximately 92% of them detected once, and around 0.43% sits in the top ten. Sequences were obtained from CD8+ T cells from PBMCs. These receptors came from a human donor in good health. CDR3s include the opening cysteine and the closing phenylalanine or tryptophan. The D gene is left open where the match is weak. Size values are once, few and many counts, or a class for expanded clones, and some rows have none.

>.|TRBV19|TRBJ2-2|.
TGTGCCAGTAGTATAGTAAGGCTAGCGCTCGGGGAGCTGTTTTTT
CASSIVRLALGELFF
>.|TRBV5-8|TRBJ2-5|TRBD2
TGTGCCAGCGGAAGCGGGGGGGAACTGATCCAAGAGACCCAGTACTTC
CASGSGGELIQETQYF
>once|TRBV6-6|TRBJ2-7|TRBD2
TGTGCCAGCAGTTCTCTAGCGGGACTTGCCGAGCAGTACTTC
CASSSLAGLAEQYF
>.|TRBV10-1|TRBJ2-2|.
TGCGCCAGCAGTGAGATCTGGAACACCGGGGAGCTGTTTTTT
CASSEIWNTGELFF
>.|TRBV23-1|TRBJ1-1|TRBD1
TGCGCCAGCAGTCAGCCTGACAGGGTAAACACTGAAGCTTTCTTT
CASSQPDRVNTEAFF
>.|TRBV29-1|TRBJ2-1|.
TGCAGCGTTTGGGGACTTCCGAGCTCCTACAATGAGCAGTTCTTC
CSVWGLPSSYNEQFF
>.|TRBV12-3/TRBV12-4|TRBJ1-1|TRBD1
TGTGCCAGCAGGACCAGGGGGGACACTGAAGCTTTCTTT
CASRTRGDTEAFF
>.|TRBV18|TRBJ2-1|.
TGTGCCAGCTCACCTGAGGAAGCCTACAATGAGCAGTTCTTC
CASSPEEAYNEQFF
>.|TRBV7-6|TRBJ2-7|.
TGTGCCAGCAGCTCCGGCCCAGGGGTGACCTACGAGCAGTACTTC
CASSSGPGVTYEQYF
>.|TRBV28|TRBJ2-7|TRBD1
TGTGCCAGCAGTGGGGACAGTTCCGCCTACGAGCAGTACTTC
CASSGDSSAYEQYF
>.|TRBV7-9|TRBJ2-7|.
TGTGCCAGCAGCGGGGACCGGTTATACTACGAGCAGTACTTC
CASSGDRLYYEQYF
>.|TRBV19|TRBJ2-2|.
TGTGCCAGTAGTATATTACCCTACACCTTATCGACAGATCCCGACGCCGGGGAGCTGTTTTTT
CASSILPYTLSTDPDAGELFF
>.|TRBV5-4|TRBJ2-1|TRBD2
TGTGCCAGCACCCCGGGACTAGCGGGAGGTCTGGACAATGAGCAGTTCTTC
CASTPGLAGGLDNEQFF
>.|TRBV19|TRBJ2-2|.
TGTGCCAGTGGGGACTGGATATTCACCGGGGAGCTGTTTTTT
CASGDWIFTGELFF
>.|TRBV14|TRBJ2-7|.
TGTGCCAGCAGCCTGGGACATCCCTTTGAGCAGTACTTC
CASSLGHPFEQYF
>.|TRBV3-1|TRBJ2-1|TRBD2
TGTGCCAGCAGCCAAGCAATTAGCGGGGGCAACAATGAGCAGTTCTTC
CASSQAISGGNNEQFF
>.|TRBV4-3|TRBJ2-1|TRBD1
TGCGCCAGCAGCCAGGATACTGGACAGGGAGGATCCTACAATGAGCAGTTCTTC
CASSQDTGQGGSYNEQFF
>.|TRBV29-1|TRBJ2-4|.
TGCAGCGTTGTTCCCTCCGGGCGAATAGCCAAAAACATTCAGTACTTC
CSVVPSGRIAKNIQYF
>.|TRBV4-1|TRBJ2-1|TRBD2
TGCGCCAGCAGCCACGGACTAGCGGGGGATGAGCAGTTCTTC
CASSHGLAGDEQFF
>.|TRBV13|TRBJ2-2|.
TGTGCCAGCAGCTCGGGATCCGGCCTAGCCCTAACCGGGGAGCTGTTTTTT
CASSSGSGLALTGELFF
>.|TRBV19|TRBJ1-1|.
TGTGCCAGCGCAACTCGGGCAGGAAACACTGAAGCTTTCTTT
CASATRAGNTEAFF
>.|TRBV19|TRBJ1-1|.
TGTGCCAGTAGTTTGGGGAATGAAGCTTTCTTT
CASSLGNEAFF
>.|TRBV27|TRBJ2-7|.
TGTGCCAGCAGTGACGGCTCTAAGGAGTCCTACGAGCAGTACTTC
CASSDGSKESYEQYF
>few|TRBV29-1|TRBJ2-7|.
TGCAGCGCCGGAGTCGGCTACGAGCAGTACTTC
CSAGVGYEQYF
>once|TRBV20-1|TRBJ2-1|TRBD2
TGCAGTGCGGGGGGGAGTGTCTCCTACAATGAGCAGTTCTTC
CSAGGSVSYNEQFF
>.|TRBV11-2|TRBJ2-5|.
TGTGCCAGCAGCCTTTTGGCAAGGGGGGGAGAGACCCAGTACTTC
CASSLLARGGETQYF
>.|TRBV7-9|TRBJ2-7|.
TGTGCCAGCAACTCAGAGGGTAGTTTCAAGTACTTC
CASNSEGSFKYF
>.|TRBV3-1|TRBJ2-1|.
TGTGCCAGCGGGCCTAGAGGGAAGGGGGAGCAGTTCTTC
CASGPRGKGEQFF
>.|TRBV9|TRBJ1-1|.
TGTGCCAGCAGCGTAGGTCAGCGGACTGAAGCTTTCTTT
CASSVGQRTEAFF
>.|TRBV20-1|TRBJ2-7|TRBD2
TGCAGTGCTGCTGACCTAGCGGGAGGATCATTCGAGCAGTACTTC
CSAADLAGGSFEQYF
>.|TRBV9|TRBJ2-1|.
TGTGCCAGCAGCGTCGGGCGCGGGCTCTTCTATGAGCAGTTCTTC
CASSVGRGLFYEQFF
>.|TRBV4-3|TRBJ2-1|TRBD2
TGTGCCAGCAGCCCCGGGACTAGCGGCTACAATGAGCAGTTCTTC
CASSPGTSGYNEQFF
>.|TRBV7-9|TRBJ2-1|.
TGTGCCAGCAGGCTCGCGGCAGGCCCTCCACACAATGAGCAGTTCTTC
CASRLAAGPPHNEQFF
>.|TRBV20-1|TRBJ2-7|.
TGCAGTGCTAGACGGTCCTACTCGGGCGAGCAGTACTTC
CSARRSYSGEQYF
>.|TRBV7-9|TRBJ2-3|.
TGTGCCAGCAGTCAGCCGTATGGGAACTATACGCAGTATTTT
CASSQPYGNYTQYF
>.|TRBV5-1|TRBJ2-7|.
TGCGCCAGCAGCCTGGAACCAGGTACCTACGAGCAGTACTTC
CASSLEPGTYEQYF
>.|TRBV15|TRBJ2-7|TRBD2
TGTGCCACCAGCAATAGCGGGAAAGCCTACGAGCAGTACTTC
CATSNSGKAYEQYF
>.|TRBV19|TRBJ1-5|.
TGTGCCAGTACCGATGCCCCGGTTAGGGAGCCCCAGCATTTT
CASTDAPVREPQHF
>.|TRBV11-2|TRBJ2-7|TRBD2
TGTGCCAGCAGCTGGGGGGGGGACGAGCAGTACTTC
CASSWGGDEQYF